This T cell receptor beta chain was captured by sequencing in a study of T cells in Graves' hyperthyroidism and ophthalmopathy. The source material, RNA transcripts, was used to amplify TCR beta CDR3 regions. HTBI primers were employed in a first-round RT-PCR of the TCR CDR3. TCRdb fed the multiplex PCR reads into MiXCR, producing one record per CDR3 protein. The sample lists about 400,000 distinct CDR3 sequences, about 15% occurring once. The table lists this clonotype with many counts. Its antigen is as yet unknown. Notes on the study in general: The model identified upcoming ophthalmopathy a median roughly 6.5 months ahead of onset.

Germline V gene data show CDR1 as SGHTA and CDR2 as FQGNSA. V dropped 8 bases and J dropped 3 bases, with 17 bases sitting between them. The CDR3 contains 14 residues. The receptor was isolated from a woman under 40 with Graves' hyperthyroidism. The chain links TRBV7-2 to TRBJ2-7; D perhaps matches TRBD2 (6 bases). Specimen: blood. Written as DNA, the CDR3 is TGTGCCAGCGCGGGGCTTCTAATGGGCTACGAGCAGTACTTC. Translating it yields CASAGLLMGYEQYF.